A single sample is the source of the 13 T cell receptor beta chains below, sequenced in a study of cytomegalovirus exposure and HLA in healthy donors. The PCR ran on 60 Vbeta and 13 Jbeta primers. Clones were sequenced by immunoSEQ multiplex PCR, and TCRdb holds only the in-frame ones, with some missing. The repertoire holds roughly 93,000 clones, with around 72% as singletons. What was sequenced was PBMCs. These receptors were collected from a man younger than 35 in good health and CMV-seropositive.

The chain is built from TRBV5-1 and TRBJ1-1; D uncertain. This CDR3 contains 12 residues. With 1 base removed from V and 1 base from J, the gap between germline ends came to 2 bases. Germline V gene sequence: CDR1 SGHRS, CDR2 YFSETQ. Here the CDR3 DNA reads TGCGCCAGCAGCTTGCAGAACACTGAAGCTTTCTTT. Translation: CASSLQNTEAFF.

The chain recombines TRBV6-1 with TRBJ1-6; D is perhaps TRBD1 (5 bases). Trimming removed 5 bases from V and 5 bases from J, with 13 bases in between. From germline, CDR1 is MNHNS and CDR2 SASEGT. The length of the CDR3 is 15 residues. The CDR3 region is CASSTRDRNNSPLHF. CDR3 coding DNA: TGTGCCAGCAGTACGCGGGACCGCAATAATTCACCCCTCCACTTT.

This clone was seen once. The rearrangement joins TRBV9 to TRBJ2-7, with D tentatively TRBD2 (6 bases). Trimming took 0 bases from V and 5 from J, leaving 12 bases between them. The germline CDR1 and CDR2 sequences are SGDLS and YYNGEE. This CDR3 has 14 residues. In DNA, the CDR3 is TGTGCCAGCAGCGTAGTGGGGGGTGGCGACGAGCAGTACTTC. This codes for CASSVVGGGDEQYF. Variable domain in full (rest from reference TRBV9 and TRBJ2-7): DSGVTQTPKHLITATGQRVTLRCSPRSGDLSVYWYQQSLDQGLQFLIQYYNGEERAKGNILERFSAQQFPDLHSELNLSSLELGDSALYFCASSVVGGGDEQYFGPGTRLTVT.

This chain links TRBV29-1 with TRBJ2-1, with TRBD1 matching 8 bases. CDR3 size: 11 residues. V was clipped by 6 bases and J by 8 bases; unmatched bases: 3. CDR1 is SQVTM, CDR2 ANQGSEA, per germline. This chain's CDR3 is CSVLQGDEQFF. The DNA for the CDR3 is TGCAGCGTCCTACAGGGGGATGAGCAGTTCTTC.

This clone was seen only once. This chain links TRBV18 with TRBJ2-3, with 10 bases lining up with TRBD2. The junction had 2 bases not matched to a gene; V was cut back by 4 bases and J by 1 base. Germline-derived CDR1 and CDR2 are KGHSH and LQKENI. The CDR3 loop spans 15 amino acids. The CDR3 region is CASSRGTSGTDTQYF. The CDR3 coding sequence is TGTGCCAGCTCACGGGGGACTAGCGGCACAGATACGCAGTATTTT.

The chain's CDR3 is CASSQDRASGNTIYF. DNA for the CDR3: TGTGCCAGCAGCCAAGACAGGGCCTCTGGAAACACCATATATTTT. This chain connects TRBV7-9 to TRBJ1-3; TRBD1 agrees at 7 bases. The germline V gene has CDR1 SEHNR and CDR2 FQNEAQ (reference sequence). CDR3 length: 15 residues. V lost 5 bases and J lost 0; bases outside the gene matches: 4.

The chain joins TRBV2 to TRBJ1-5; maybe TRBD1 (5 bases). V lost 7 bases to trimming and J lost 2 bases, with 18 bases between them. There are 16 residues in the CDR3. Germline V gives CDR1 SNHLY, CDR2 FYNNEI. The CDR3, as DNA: TGTGCCAGCACTGGGACTGGTATAGATGGCAATCAGCCCCAGCATTTT. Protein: CASTGTGIDGNQPQHF.

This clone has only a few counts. For the CDR3, the DNA is TGTGCCTGGAGTGTACGGGAAGATCAGCCCCAGCATTTT. Protein sequence: CAWSVREDQPQHF. The chain has TRBV30 and TRBJ1-5; D ambiguous. V lost 0 bases and J 5 bases, leaving 8 bases between the germline ends. This CDR3 has 13 amino acids. Germline values: CDR1 GTSNPN, CDR2 SVGIG (reference sequence). The whole variable domain, filled in from reference TRBV30 and TRBJ1-5, reads SQTIHQWPATLVQPVGSPLSLECTVEGTSNPNLYWYRQAAGRGLQLLFYSVGIGQISSEVPQNLSASRPQDRQFILSSKKLLLSDSGFYLCAWSVREDQPQHFGDGTRLSIL.

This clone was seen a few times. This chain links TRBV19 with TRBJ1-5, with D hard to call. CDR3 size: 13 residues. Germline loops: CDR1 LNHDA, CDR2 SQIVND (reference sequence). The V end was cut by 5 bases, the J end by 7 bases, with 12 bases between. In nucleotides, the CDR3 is TGTGCCAGTAGTCCGGATCTCGGGCAGCCCCAGCATTTT. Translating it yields CASSPDLGQPQHF.

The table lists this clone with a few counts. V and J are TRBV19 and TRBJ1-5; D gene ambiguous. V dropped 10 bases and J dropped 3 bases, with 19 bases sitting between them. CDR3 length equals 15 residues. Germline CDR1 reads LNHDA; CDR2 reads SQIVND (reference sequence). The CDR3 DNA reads TGTGCCACTACCCGGATCGGCAGACTCAATCAGCCCCAGCATTTT. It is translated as CATTRIGRLNQPQHF.

For the CDR3, the DNA is TGTGCCAGCAGCTTAGCGGCAGGGGAAGCCGGGGAGCTGTTTTTT. It yields the protein CASSLAAGEAGELFF. The genes are TRBV5-4 and TRBJ2-2, with a possible D match to TRBD1 (6 bases). Germline V lookup: CDR1 SGHNT, CDR2 YYREEE (reference sequence). V lost 2 bases and J lost 6, with 14 bases in between. The CDR3 runs 15 residues.

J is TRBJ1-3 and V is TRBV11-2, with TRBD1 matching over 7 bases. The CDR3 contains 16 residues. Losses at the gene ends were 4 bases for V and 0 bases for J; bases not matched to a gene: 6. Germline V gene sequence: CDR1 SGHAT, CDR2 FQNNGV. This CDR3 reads CASSYSPGGSGNTIYF. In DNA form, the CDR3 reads TGTGCCAGCAGCTACAGCCCAGGGGGCTCTGGAAACACCATATATTTT.

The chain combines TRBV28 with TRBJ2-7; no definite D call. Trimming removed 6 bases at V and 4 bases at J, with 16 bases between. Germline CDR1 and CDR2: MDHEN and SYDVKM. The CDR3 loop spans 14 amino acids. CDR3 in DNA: TGTGCCAGCAGATCTGACATGCCCCTTTACGAGCAGTACTTC. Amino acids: CASRSDMPLYEQYF.